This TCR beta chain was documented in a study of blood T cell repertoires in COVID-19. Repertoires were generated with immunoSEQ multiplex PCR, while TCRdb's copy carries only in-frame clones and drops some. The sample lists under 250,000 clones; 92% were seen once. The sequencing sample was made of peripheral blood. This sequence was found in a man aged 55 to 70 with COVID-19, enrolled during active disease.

CDR3 nucleotides: TGTGCCAGTAGTCTCGGAGGCGGGGTATCTTCCAATGAGCAGTTCTTC. It encodes CASSLGGGVSSNEQFF. V and J are TRBV19 and TRBJ2-1; possibly TRBD2 for D (6 bases). The V gene's germline CDR1 is LNHDA and CDR2 SQIVND (reference sequence). CDR3 size: 16 residues. With 5 bases removed from V and 6 bases from J, the gap between germline ends came to 20 bases.